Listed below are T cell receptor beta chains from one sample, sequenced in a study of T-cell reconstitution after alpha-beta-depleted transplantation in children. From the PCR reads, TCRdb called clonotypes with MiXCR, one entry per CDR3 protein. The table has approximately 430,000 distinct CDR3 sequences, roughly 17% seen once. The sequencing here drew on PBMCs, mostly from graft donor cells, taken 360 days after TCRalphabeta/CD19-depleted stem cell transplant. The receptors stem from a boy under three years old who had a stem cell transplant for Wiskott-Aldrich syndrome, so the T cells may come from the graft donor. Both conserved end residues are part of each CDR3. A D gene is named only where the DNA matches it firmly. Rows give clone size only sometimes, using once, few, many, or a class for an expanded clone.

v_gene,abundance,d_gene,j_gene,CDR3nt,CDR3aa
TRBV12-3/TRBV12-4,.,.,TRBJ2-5,TGTGCCAGCAGTTTCGTCAGGGGCGGGGAGACCCAGTACTTC,CASSFVRGGETQYF
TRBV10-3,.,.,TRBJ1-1,TGTGCCATCAGTGGGACACAGGTAAACACTGAAGCTTTCTTT,CAISGTQVNTEAFF
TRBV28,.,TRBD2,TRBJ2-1,TGTGCCAGCAGTTCTCTAGCGGCGGGGGGCTACAATGAGCAGTTCTTC,CASSSLAAGGYNEQFF
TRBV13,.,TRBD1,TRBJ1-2,TGTGCCAGCAGCTCCGCGGGACAGCCAAGGCGAGGCTACACCTTC,CASSSAGQPRRGYTF
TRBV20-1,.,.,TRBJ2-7,TGCAGTGCGACCATGACGTGGGGCCGAACCTACGAGCAGTACTTC,CSATMTWGRTYEQYF
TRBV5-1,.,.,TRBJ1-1,TGCGCCAGCAGCTTGGTCTTTAAGTCATCATGGAACACTGAAGCTTTCTTT,CASSLVFKSSWNTEAFF
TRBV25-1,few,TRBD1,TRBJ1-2,TGTGCCAGCAGTGAAGGACGATACTGGACAGGAAGCTATGGCTACACCTTC,CASSEGRYWTGSYGYTF
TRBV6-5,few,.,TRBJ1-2,TGTGCCAGCAGTTACTCGACGGGGGAATATGGCTACACCTTC,CASSYSTGEYGYTF
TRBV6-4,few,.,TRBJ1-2,TGTGCCAGCAGTGACCCCACGAGTAGGGGCTACACCTTC,CASSDPTSRGYTF
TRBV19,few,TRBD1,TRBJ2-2,TGTGCCAGTAGTATTTGGGGACAGGGGGGTACCTACACCGGGGAGCTGTTTTTT,CASSIWGQGGTYTGELFF
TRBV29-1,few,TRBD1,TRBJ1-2,TGCAGCGTTGAAGATTCCGGACAGGGGGGCTATGGCTACACCTTC,CSVEDSGQGGYGYTF
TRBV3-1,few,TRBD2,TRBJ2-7,TGTGCCAGCAGAACGGGACTAGCGGGAGGACTCGCCTACGAGCAGTACTTC,CASRTGLAGGLAYEQYF
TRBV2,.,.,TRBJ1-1,TGTGCCAGCGGATTCTCGGAATCAGCTTTCTTT,CASGFSESAFF
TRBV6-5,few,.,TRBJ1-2,TGTGCCAGCAGTTCCCCGGACAGCCCGTACTATGGCTACACCTTC,CASSSPDSPYYGYTF
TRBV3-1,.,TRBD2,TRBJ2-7,TGTGCCAGCTCCCGAAACCAGCGGGGGATTACCTACGAGCAGTACTTC,CASSRNQRGITYEQYF
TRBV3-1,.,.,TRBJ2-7,TGTGCCAGCAGCCTTCGAGGAAAGCCCGAGCAGTACTTC,CASSLRGKPEQYF
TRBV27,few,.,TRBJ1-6,TGTGCCAGCAGTTTATGGGGAGGCAATTCACCCCTCCACTTT,CASSLWGGNSPLHF
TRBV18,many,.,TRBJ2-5,TGTGCCAGCTCGGGGACAACGTACCAAGAGACCCAGTACTTC,CASSGTTYQETQYF
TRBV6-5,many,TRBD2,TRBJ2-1,TGTGCCAGCAGTTACTCCCTAGCGGGAGGCAGAAATGAGCAGTTCTTC,CASSYSLAGGRNEQFF
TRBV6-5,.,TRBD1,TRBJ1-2,TGTGCCAGCAGTTCCCTCGGACAGGCAGAGAAGTATGGCTACACCTTC,CASSSLGQAEKYGYTF
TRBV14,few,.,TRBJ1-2,TGTGCCAGCAGCCGGACAGACACCTATGGCTACACCTTC,CASSRTDTYGYTF
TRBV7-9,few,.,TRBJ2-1,TGTGCCAGCTATCCTCGGGGCAACTCCTACAATGAGCAGTTCTTC,CASYPRGNSYNEQFF
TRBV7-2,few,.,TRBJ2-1,TGTGCCAGCAGCTTATTGGTGGGAGAAAAATTTGAGCAGTTCTTC,CASSLLVGEKFEQFF
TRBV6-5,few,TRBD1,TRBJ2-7,TGTGCCAGCAGTTACTATGACAGGGGGGCCTACGAGCAGTACTTC,CASSYYDRGAYEQYF
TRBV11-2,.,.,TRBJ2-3,TGTGCCAGCAGCCCGAATGTCCGGGGTTCAAGCACAGATACGCAGTATTTT,CASSPNVRGSSTDTQYF
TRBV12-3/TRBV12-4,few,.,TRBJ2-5,TGTGCCAGCAGTTCCAGGACAGGGAGGGGAGTAGAGACCCAGTACTTC,CASSSRTGRGVETQYF
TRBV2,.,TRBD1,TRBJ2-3,TGTGCCAGCAGTGATATGCAGGGGGCGTTGGCAGATACGCAGTATTTT,CASSDMQGALADTQYF
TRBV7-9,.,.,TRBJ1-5,TGTGCCAGCAGCTTATGGGCAGGGTCTCGCAATCAGCCCCAGCATTTT,CASSLWAGSRNQPQHF
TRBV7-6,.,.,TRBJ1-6,TGTGCCAGCAGCTCGAACAGGGACCCAAATTCACCCCTCCACTTT,CASSSNRDPNSPLHF
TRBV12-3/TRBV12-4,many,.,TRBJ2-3,TGTGCCAGCAGTTTGACTCGGGTCACAGATACGCAGTATTTT,CASSLTRVTDTQYF
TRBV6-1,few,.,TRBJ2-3,TGTGCCAGCAGCCATTCCGCGGTACAATTTGGCACAGATACGCAGTATTTT,CASSHSAVQFGTDTQYF
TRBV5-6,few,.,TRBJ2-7,TGTGCCAGCAGCCTGGGACAAGTAAAGCAGTACTTC,CASSLGQVKQYF
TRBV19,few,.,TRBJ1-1,TGTGCCAGCCTAAACAGGGTAACTGAAGCTTTCTTT,CASLNRVTEAFF
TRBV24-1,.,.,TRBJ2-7,TGTGCCACCAGTGATTCGGGACAACCGTACGAGCAGTACTTC,CATSDSGQPYEQYF
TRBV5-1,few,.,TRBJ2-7,TGCGCCAGCAGCTTGTACTCGGGAGCCCACGAGCAGTACTTC,CASSLYSGAHEQYF
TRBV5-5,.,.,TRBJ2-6,TGTGCCAGCAGCCCCAGGAGCTCTGGGGCCAACGTCCTGACTTTC,CASSPRSSGANVLTF
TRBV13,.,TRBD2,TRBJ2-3,TGTGCCAGCAGCTCACCGACTAGCGGGAGGGATACGCAGTATTTT,CASSSPTSGRDTQYF
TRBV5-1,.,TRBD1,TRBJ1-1,TGCGCCAGCAGCCCAAGGACAGGGTTGGGATTCACTGAAGCTTTCTTT,CASSPRTGLGFTEAFF
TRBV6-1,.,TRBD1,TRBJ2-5,TGTGCCAGCAGTGAAAAGAGGGGGACAGGGGTCCAGTACTTC,CASSEKRGTGVQYF
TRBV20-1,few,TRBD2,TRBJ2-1,TGCAGTGCTAGAGATCGGGAGGTCTACAATGAGCAGTTCTTC,CSARDREVYNEQFF
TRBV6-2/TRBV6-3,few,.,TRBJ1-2,TGTGCCAGCAGACGGGACCCATTCTATGGCTACACCTTC,CASRRDPFYGYTF
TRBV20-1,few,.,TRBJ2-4,TGCAGTGCTATGAAGGGTTCGCAAGCCAAAAACATTCAGTACTTC,CSAMKGSQAKNIQYF
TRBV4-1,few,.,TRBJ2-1,TGCGCCAGCAGCCAAGGGCGGGAAGAGCAGTTCTTC,CASSQGREEQFF
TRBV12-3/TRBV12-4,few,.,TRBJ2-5,TGTGCCAGCAGTTCTCCCTTTCAAGAGACCCAGTACTTC,CASSSPFQETQYF
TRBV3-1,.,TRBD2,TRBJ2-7,TGTGCCAGCAGCCAAACCCCTGCTAGCGGGCCTCCCTACGAGCAGTACTTC,CASSQTPASGPPYEQYF
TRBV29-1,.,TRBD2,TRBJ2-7,TGCAGCGCACTAAGGTCCGGGAGGGATGAGCAGTACTTC,CSALRSGRDEQYF
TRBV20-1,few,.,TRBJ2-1,TGCAGTGCTAGAGCCGGGTCTATCCACAATGAGCAGTTCTTC,CSARAGSIHNEQFF
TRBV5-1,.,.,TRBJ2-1,TGCGCCAGCAGCCCCGGGACTTACTCCTACAATGAGCAGTTCTTC,CASSPGTYSYNEQFF
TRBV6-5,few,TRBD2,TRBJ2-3,TGTGCCAGCAGTTACAGCGGACTAGCGTCTGGCACAGATACGCAGTATTTT,CASSYSGLASGTDTQYF
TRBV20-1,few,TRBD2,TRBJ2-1,TGCAGTGCTAGAGCTAGCGGGTTTACCTACAATGAGCAGTTCTTC,CSARASGFTYNEQFF
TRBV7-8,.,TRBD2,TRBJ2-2,TGTGCCAGCAGCTCCTTCCCCGATAGCGGGAGAAACACCGGGGAGCTGTTTTTT,CASSSFPDSGRNTGELFF
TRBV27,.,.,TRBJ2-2,TGTGCCAGCAGAGTGATTGGGACCGGGGAGCTGTTTTTT,CASRVIGTGELFF
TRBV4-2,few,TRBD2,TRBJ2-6,TGTGCCAGCAGCCCCGTGGGAGGGCTAGCGTTTCTTAGGGCCAACGTCCTGACTTTC,CASSPVGGLAFLRANVLTF
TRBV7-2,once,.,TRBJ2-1,TGTGCCAGCAGCGCCGGGCCCGAGCAGTTCTTC,CASSAGPEQFF
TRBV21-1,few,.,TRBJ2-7,TGTGCCAGCAGCAAAGTGGAGGTTTCCGAGCAGTACTTC,CASSKVEVSEQYF
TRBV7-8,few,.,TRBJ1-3,TGTGCCAGCAGCTTAAGATCCCTGAGTCCGATCTCTGGAAACACCATATATTTT,CASSLRSLSPISGNTIYF
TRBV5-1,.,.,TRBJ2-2,TGCGCCTCTAGGACAGCCGCGAACACCGGGGAGCTGTTTTTT,CASRTAANTGELFF
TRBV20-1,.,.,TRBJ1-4,TGCAGTGCTCAAATCTACAGGCCCCTCAGTAATGAAAAACTGTTTTTT,CSAQIYRPLSNEKLFF
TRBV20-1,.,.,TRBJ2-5,TGCAGTGCTACGGACTTAGCTGAGACCCAGTACTTC,CSATDLAETQYF
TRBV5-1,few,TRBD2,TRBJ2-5,TGCGCCAGCAGCTTACCGTCTAGCGGGGGGCCCCAAGAGACCCAGTACTTC,CASSLPSSGGPQETQYF